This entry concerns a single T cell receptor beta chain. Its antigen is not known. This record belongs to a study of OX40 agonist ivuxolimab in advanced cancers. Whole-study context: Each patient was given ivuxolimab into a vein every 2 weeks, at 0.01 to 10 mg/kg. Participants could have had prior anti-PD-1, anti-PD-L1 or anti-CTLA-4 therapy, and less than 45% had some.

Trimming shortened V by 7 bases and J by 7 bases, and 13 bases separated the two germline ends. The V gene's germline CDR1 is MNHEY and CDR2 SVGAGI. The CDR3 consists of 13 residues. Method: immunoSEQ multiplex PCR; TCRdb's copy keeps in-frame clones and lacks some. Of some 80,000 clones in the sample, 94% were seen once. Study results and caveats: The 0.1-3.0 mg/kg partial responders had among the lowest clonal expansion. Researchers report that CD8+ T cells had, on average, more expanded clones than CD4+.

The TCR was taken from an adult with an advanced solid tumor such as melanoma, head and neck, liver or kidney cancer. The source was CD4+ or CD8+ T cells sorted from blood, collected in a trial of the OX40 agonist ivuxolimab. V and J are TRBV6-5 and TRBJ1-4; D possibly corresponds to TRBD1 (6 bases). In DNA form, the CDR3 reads TGTGCCAGCAAAGGCAGGGGTGGTGAAAAACTGTTTTTT. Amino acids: CASKGRGGEKLFF.